The 17 T cell receptor beta chains presented below share a single source sample, sequenced in a study of OX40 agonist ivuxolimab in advanced cancers. Repertoires were generated with immunoSEQ multiplex PCR, while TCRdb's copy carries only in-frame clones and drops some. The table has about 26,000 clones, about four fifths seen once. The source was CD4+ or CD8+ T cells sorted from blood, collected in a trial of the OX40 agonist ivuxolimab. These TCRs come from an adult with an advanced solid tumor such as melanoma, head and neck, liver or kidney cancer.

The V call is TRBV4-1, the J call TRBJ1-2, with 7 positions matching TRBD1. V trimming: 0 bases; J trimming: 6 bases; junction bases outside the gene matches: 4. This CDR3 spans 14 amino acids. CDR1 is MGHRA and CDR2 is YSYEKL in the germline V gene. In DNA, the CDR3 is TGCGCCAGCAGCCAAGATCAGGGGGTTGATGGCTACACCTTC. Translating it yields CASSQDQGVDGYTF.

This chain joins TRBV7-9 and TRBJ1-1; D gene unclear. This CDR3 is built from 13 residues. The germline V and J ends were trimmed by 3 bases and 1 base, with 6 bases remaining between them. In germline, CDR1 is SEHNR, CDR2 FQNEAQ (reference sequence). The CDR3 protein is CASSFITNTEAFF. DNA for the CDR3: TGTGCCAGCAGCTTCATAACGAACACTGAAGCTTTCTTT.

The V and J genes are TRBV6-9 and TRBJ1-4; possibly TRBD1 for D (6 bases). Germline-derived CDR1 and CDR2 are MNHGY and SVAAGI. The germline V and J ends were trimmed by 3 bases and 8 bases, with 13 bases remaining between them. This CDR3 has 14 amino acids. The CDR3 region has the DNA TGTGCCAGCAGTTACATGGGGACACAGGAAAAACTGTTTTTT. Translation: CASSYMGTQEKLFF.

The V gene is TRBV9, the J gene TRBJ2-3; the D gene is possibly TRBD2 (6 bases). The V end was cut by 4 bases, the J end by 2 bases, with 17 bases between. Germline V gives CDR1 SGDLS, CDR2 YYNGEE. The CDR3 spans 16 residues. CDR3 nucleotide sequence: TGTGCCAGCAGCCCCCGCCTGGCGGGGTCCACAGATACGCAGTATTTT. Translated, it gives CASSPRLAGSTDTQYF.

As DNA, the CDR3 is TGTGCCAGCAGTGAGACAGGGGAGCTTGAAAAACTGTTTTTT. It specifies CASSETGELEKLFF. The chain has TRBV6-1 and TRBJ1-4; TRBD1 matches 8 bases. The CDR3 covers 14 residues. Germline V gives CDR1 MNHNS, CDR2 SASEGT. V gave up 3 bases and J gave up 7 bases; unmatched junction bases: 4.

The J gene is TRBJ1-4, the V gene TRBV6-5, with D uncertain. Trimming stripped 0 bases from V and 0 bases from J, with 5 bases between. Germline CDR1 and CDR2: MNHEY and SVGAGI. The CDR3 is made up of 15 amino acids. For the CDR3, the DNA is TGTGCCAGCAGTTACTCTAGGTCAACTAATGAAAAACTGTTTTTT. Its translation: CASSYSRSTNEKLFF.

This chain connects TRBV5-6 to TRBJ1-2; the D gene is possibly TRBD1 (5 bases). The CDR3 consists of 16 residues. CDR1 is SGHDT and CDR2 is YYEEEE in the germline V gene. Trimming stripped 4 bases from V and 3 bases from J, with 19 bases between. The CDR3 coding sequence is TGTGCCAGCAGCCCCGGGACGGGCTCTTACCACTATGGCTACACCTTC. Translated: CASSPGTGSYHYGYTF.

V usage is TRBV7-9 and J usage is TRBJ1-2, with a weak D call TRBD1 (5 bases). V lost 5 bases and J lost 10, with 11 bases in between. Per the germline V gene, CDR1 is SEHNR and CDR2 is FQNEAQ (reference sequence). This CDR3 region has 11 residues. For the CDR3, the DNA is TGTGCCAGCAGCCCGGGACTCTTCTACACCTTC. Protein sequence: CASSPGLFYTF.

V and J are TRBV7-9 and TRBJ2-4, with 7 bases lining up with TRBD2. The CDR3 runs 15 residues. With V trimmed by 0 bases and J by 7 bases, 6 bases remained unmatched. Germline V lookup: CDR1 SEHNR, CDR2 FQNEAQ (reference sequence). For the CDR3, the DNA is TGTGCCAGCAGCTTAGCGGCGGGAGCCCGGAACATTCAGTACTTC. Protein sequence: CASSLAAGARNIQYF.

This sequence joins TRBV5-4 and TRBJ2-7; the D is unclear. V lost 2 bases, J lost 2 bases, and 14 bases lay in between. The CDR3 consists of 15 residues. The germline gives CDR1 SGHNT, CDR2 YYREEE (reference sequence). The CDR3 coding sequence is TGTGCCAGCAGCTTAACAGCCGTCCCTCCCTACGAGCAGTACTTC. This encodes CASSLTAVPPYEQYF.

This clone was counted once. The chain is built from TRBV29-1 and TRBJ2-3, with D possibly being TRBD1 (6 bases). Per germline, CDR1 SQVTM and CDR2 ANQGSEA. The CDR3 runs 16 residues. V dropped 0 bases and J dropped 2 bases, with 15 bases sitting between them. The CDR3 is CSVEDPGGKYTDTQYF. CDR3 sequence (DNA): TGCAGCGTTGAAGACCCTGGGGGCAAGTACACAGATACGCAGTATTTT.

The chain carries TRBV4-1 and TRBJ2-5; D possibly corresponds to TRBD2 (6 bases). The J call is uncertain, as TRBJ2-7 better fits the DNA end. The CDR3 runs to 17 residues. Germline V gives CDR1 MGHRA, CDR2 YSYEKL. The CDR3 DNA reads as TGCGCCAGCAGCCAAGCAAACCCCGGGGGAGGTCGGGACGAGCAGTACTTC. Translated, it gives CASSQANPGGGRDEQYF.

V usage is TRBV2 and J usage is TRBJ1-1; no definite D call. Germline lookup yields CDR1 SNHLY and CDR2 FYNNEI. The V end was cut by 9 bases, the J end by 0 bases, with 14 bases between. This CDR3 has 14 residues. CDR3 in DNA: TGTGCCAGTATAATCGGCTCAATGAACACTGAAGCTTTCTTT. Encoded protein: CASIIGSMNTEAFF.

The chain has TRBV14 and TRBJ1-2; TRBD1 matches at 8 bases. The trim removed 5 bases at V and 8 bases at J, leaving 10 bases unmatched. The germline V gene has CDR1 SGHDN and CDR2 FVKESK. The CDR3 length is 14 residues. The CDR3 DNA follows: TGTGCCAGCAGCGCGCTGGGACAGGCGAGGGGCTACACCTTC. Encoded protein: CASSALGQARGYTF.

This clone appeared a single time. This chain links TRBV6-6 with TRBJ2-7; 8 bases map to TRBD1. CDR1 is MNHNY and CDR2 is SVGAGI in the germline V gene (reference sequence). The CDR3 spans 14 residues. The V and J ends lost 0 bases and 3 bases, in that order; junction bases with no gene match: 1. CDR3 loop: CASSYSGQGYEQYF. The CDR3 DNA is TGTGCCAGCAGTTACTCCGGACAGGGCTACGAGCAGTACTTC.

V usage is TRBV4-1 and J usage is TRBJ2-2; 10 nucleotides line up with TRBD1. V gave up 4 bases and J gave up 8 bases; unmatched junction bases: 4. The CDR3 is 14 residues long. Per germline, CDR1 MGHRA and CDR2 YSYEKL. The CDR3 nucleotides read TGCGCCAGCAGCCCGACAGGGGGCGGGGGGGAGCTGTTTTTT. This sequence encodes CASSPTGGGGELFF.

The gene calls are TRBV6-5 and TRBJ1-1, with unresolved D. The CDR3 covers 13 residues. The V gene lost 0 bases and the J gene lost 5 bases, with 7 bases spanning the gap. CDR1 is MNHEY, CDR2 SVGAGI, per germline. The chain's CDR3 is CASSYSGTTEAFF. The CDR3 DNA reads TGTGCCAGCAGTTACTCGGGAACAACTGAAGCTTTCTTT.